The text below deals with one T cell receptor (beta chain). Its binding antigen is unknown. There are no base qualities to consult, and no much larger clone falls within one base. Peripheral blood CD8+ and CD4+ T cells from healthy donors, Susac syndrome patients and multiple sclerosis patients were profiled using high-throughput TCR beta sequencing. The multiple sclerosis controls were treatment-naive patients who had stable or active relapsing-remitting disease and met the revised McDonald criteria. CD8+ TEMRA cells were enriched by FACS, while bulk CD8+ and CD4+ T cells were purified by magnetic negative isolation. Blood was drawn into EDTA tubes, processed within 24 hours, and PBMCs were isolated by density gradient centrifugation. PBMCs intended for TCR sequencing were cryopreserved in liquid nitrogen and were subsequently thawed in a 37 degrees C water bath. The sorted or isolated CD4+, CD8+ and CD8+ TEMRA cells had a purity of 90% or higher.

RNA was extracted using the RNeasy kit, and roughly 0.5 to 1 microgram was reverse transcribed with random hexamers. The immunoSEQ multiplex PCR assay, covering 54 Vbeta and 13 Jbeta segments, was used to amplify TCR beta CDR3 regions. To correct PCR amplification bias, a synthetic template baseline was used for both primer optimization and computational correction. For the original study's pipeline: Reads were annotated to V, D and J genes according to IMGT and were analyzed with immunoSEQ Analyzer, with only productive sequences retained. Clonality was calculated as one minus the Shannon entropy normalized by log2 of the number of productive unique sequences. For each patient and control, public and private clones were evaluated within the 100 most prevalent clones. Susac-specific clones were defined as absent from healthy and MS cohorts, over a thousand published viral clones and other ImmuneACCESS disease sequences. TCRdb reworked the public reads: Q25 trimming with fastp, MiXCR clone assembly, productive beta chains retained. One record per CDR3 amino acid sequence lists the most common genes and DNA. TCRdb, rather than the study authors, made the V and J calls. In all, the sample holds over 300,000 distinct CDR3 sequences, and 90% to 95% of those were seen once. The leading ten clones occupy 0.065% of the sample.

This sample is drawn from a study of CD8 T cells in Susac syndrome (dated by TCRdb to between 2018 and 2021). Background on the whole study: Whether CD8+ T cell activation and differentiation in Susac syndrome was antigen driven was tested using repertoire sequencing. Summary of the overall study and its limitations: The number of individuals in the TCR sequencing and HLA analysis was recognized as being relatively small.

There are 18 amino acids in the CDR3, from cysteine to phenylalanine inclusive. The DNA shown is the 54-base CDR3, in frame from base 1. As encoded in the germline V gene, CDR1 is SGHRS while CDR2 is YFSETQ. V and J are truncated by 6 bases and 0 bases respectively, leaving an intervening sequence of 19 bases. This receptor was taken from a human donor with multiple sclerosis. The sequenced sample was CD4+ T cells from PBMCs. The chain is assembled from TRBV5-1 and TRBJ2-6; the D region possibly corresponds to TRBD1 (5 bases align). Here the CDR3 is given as CASTNGAGQHSGANVLTF. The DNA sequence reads TGCGCCAGCACCAATGGGGCAGGTCAGCACTCTGGGGCCAACGTCCTGACTTTC. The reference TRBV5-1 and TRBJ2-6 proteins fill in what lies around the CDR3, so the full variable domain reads KAGVTQTPRYLIKTRGQQVTLSCSPISGHRSVSWYQQTPGQGLQFLFEYFSETQRNKGNFPGRFSGRQFSNSRSEMNVSTLELGDSALYLCASTNGAGQHSGANVLTFGAGSRLTVL.